Shown below are 30 T cell receptor beta chains from a single sample sequenced in a study of blood T cell repertoires in COVID-19. Some clones are missing from TCRdb's copy, which holds only in-frame ones; the method was immunoSEQ multiplex PCR. The sample lists 210,000 or so clones, 83% occurring once. The sequenced sample was PBMCs or T cells enriched from blood (not recorded which). The receptors were sampled from a woman in her 50s who had been exposed to COVID-19.

The V call is TRBV18, the J call TRBJ1-5, with TRBD1 as a possible D gene (6 bases). Trimming pared 2 bases from V and 4 bases from J, leaving 9 bases between. CDR1 and CDR2 from the germline V gene are KGHSH and LQKENI. This CDR3 spans 14 amino acids. CDR3 sequence reads: CASSPGGSNQPQHF. The CDR3 nucleotides read TGTGCCAGCTCACCAGGGGGCAGTAATCAGCCCCAGCATTTT.

This clone was seen more than once but under ten times. This chain links TRBV7-3 with TRBJ1-6; D unclear. Per germline, CDR1 SGHTA and CDR2 FQGTGA. The CDR3 has 14 amino acids. The germline V and J ends were trimmed by 2 bases and 4 bases, with 6 bases remaining between them. The CDR3, as DNA: TGTGCCAGCAGCTTAGGAGAATATAATTCACCCCTCCACTTT. Amino acid sequence: CASSLGEYNSPLHF.

This sequence joins TRBV6-5 and TRBJ1-1; D call uncertain. Looked up from germline, CDR1 is MNHEY and CDR2 is SVGAGI. This CDR3 comprises 15 residues. V lost 6 bases, J lost 5 bases, and 19 bases lay in between. CDR3 sequence: CASSPRGQQGTEAFF. The CDR3 DNA is TGTGCCAGCAGCCCCCGAGGCCAGCAAGGAACTGAAGCTTTCTTT.

The chain uses TRBV3-1 (or the pseudogene TRBV3-2) and TRBJ2-3; D call uncertain. The germline gives CDR1 LGHDT, CDR2 YNNKEL (reference sequence). This CDR3 comprises 12 residues. The V and J ends lost 4 bases and 6 bases respectively, with 8 bases between them. CDR3 amino acids: CASSRPSDTQYF. CDR3 coding DNA: TGTGCCAGCAGCCGTCCGTCGGATACGCAGTATTTT.

This sequence joins TRBV6-2 or TRBV6-3 and TRBJ1-1; D is unclear. The CDR3 is 14 amino acids. The V end was cut by 2 bases, the J end by 4 bases, with 11 bases between. CDR1 and CDR2 (germline): MNHEY, SVGEGT. CDR3: CASSYELWSTEAFF. CDR3 in DNA: TGTGCCAGCAGTTACGAACTTTGGAGCACTGAAGCTTTCTTT.

V is TRBV27 and J is TRBJ1-2; D gene unclear. The germline V gene encodes CDR1 MNHEY and CDR2 SMNVEV (reference sequence). The V end was cut by 6 bases, the J end by 5 bases, with 22 bases between. CDR3 length: 16 amino acids. The chain's CDR3 is CASSPAPGDLPYGYTF. CDR3 bases: TGTGCCAGCAGCCCAGCGCCCGGGGATCTTCCTTATGGCTACACCTTC.

J is TRBJ1-4 and V is TRBV28; 9 bases map to TRBD1. Germline values: CDR1 MDHEN, CDR2 SYDVKM. V lost 0 bases to trimming and J lost 7 bases; unmatched junction nucleotides: 6. The CDR3 runs to 16 residues. CDR3 residues: CASSLCRGTGCEKLFF. The CDR3, as DNA: TGTGCCAGCAGTTTATGCCGCGGGACAGGGTGTGAAAAACTGTTTTTT.

The V call is TRBV9, the J call TRBJ1-2, with a weak D call TRBD1 (6 bases). The CDR3 loop spans 13 amino acids. Looked up from germline, CDR1 is SGDLS and CDR2 is YYNGEE. The V end was cut by 1 base, the J end by 6 bases, with 10 bases between. The CDR3 region is CASSVRGNDGYTF. The CDR3 DNA sequence: TGTGCCAGCAGCGTAAGGGGGAATGATGGCTACACCTTC.

This clone appeared once. The genes are TRBV9 and TRBJ2-6; perhaps TRBD2 as D (5 bases). Trimming pared 0 bases from V and 3 bases from J, leaving 7 bases between. Germline V gives CDR1 SGDLS, CDR2 YYNGEE. The CDR3 is 15 residues long. CDR3 bases: TGTGCCAGCAGCGTAGCAGGAGGTGGGGCCAACGTCCTGACTTTC. It yields the protein CASSVAGGGANVLTF.

V is TRBV18 and J is TRBJ2-1; possibly TRBD1 for D (6 bases). Germline assignment: CDR1 KGHSH and CDR2 LQKENI. Trimming removed 4 bases from V and 2 bases from J, with 9 bases in between. The CDR3 consists of 14 residues. CDR3 bases: TGTGCCAGCTCACTCCGGGACACCTACAATGAGCAGTTCTTC. It codes for CASSLRDTYNEQFF.

The CDR3 loop is CATGTSGGAVNTQYF. The CDR3, as DNA: TGTGCCACCGGGACTAGCGGGGGGGCCGTAAATACGCAGTATTTT. This chain joins TRBV10-3 and TRBJ2-3; 16 bases fit TRBD2. This CDR3 is built from 15 residues. Per germline, CDR1 ENHRY and CDR2 SYGVKD. V lost 10 bases, J lost 7 bases, and 8 bases stayed unmatched.

V gene TRBV6-1 combines with J gene TRBJ1-2; D gene uncertain. Germline CDR1 and CDR2: MNHNS and SASEGT. The CDR3 runs 14 residues. Deletions cut 0 bases from V and 4 bases from J, with 9 bases between. CDR3 loop: CASSEARLSYGYTF. Here the CDR3 DNA reads TGTGCCAGCAGTGAAGCGCGTTTAAGCTATGGCTACACCTTC.

This clone was recorded a few times. The chain links TRBV5-4 to TRBJ2-7, with TRBD2 matching 12 bases. The CDR3 is made up of 14 amino acids. Germline CDR1 and CDR2: SGHNT and YYREEE (reference sequence). V dropped 5 bases and J dropped 5; count of bases not matched to a gene: 5. DNA for the CDR3: TGTGCCAGCAGGACGACTAGCGGGGGAGACGAGCAGTACTTC. It translates to CASRTTSGGDEQYF. Together with reference TRBV5-4 and TRBJ2-7, the CDR3 gives the full variable domain: ETGVTQSPTHLIKTRGQQVTLRCSSQSGHNTVSWYQQALGQGPQFIFQYYREEENGRGNFPPRFSGLQFPNYSSELNVNALELDDSALYLCASRTTSGGDEQYFGPGTRLTVT.

The rearrangement joins TRBV28 to TRBJ1-1, with a tentative D call TRBD1 (6 bases). Germline lookup yields CDR1 MDHEN and CDR2 SYDVKM. V lost 2 bases to trimming and J lost 2 bases, with 12 bases between them. The CDR3 length is 15 residues. CDR3 sequence (DNA): TGTGCCAGCAGTTTACCGACAGGACCTAACACTGAAGCTTTCTTT. Protein sequence: CASSLPTGPNTEAFF.

The V and J genes are TRBV7-8 and TRBJ2-5; 7 bases are shared with TRBD1. The CDR3 length is 16 residues. V was clipped by 1 base and J by 3 bases; unmatched bases: 8. Germline values: CDR1 SGHVS, CDR2 FQNEAQ. The CDR3 sequence is CASSLVIHRGKETQYF. The CDR3 region has the DNA TGTGCCAGCAGCTTAGTCATCCACAGGGGCAAAGAGACCCAGTACTTC.

The J gene is TRBJ1-2, the V gene TRBV28; 7 nucleotides agree with TRBD1. The J segment lost 5 bases and the V segment lost 6 bases, leaving 9 bases of the junction unmatched. The CDR3 totals 14 residues. Germline V gene sequence: CDR1 MDHEN, CDR2 SYDVKM. The CDR3 DNA follows: TGTGCCAGCAGGGACTGGGACAGATTATATGGCTACACCTTC. Protein: CASRDWDRLYGYTF.

The V gene is TRBV6-4, the J gene TRBJ1-2; TRBD1 aligns across 10 bases. V trimming: 3 bases; J trimming: 4 bases; junction bases outside the gene matches: 8. The CDR3 consists of 16 residues. Germline V gene data show CDR1 as MRHNA and CDR2 as SNTAGT. The CDR3 here is CASSESGQGLVYGYTF. The CDR3 nucleotides read TGTGCCAGCAGTGAGTCGGGACAGGGGCTCGTCTATGGCTACACCTTC.

The chain employs TRBV19 and TRBJ2-3, with a tentative D call TRBD2 (5 bases). The V end lost 4 bases, the J end lost 2 bases, and 10 bases lay between the germline ends. The CDR3 is 14 residues long. The V gene's germline CDR1 is LNHDA and CDR2 SQIVND (reference sequence). CDR3 protein: CASSRERLTDTQYF. As DNA, the CDR3 is TGTGCCAGTAGTAGGGAGCGTCTCACAGATACGCAGTATTTT.

The genes are TRBV7-2 and TRBJ1-2; TRBD1 might be the D (5 bases). Between the trimmed V and J ends, which lost 5 bases and 0 bases, there was a span of 10 bases. Germline assignment: CDR1 SGHTA and CDR2 FQGNSA. The CDR3 extends over 14 amino acids. The CDR3 protein is CASSPGIANYGYTF. DNA for the CDR3: TGTGCCAGCAGCCCAGGGATAGCTAACTATGGCTACACCTTC. Combining the CDR3 with reference TRBV7-2 and TRBJ1-2 gives the whole variable domain GAGVSQSPSNKVTEKGKDVELRCDPISGHTALYWYRQSLGQGLEFLIYFQGNSAPDKSGLPSDRFSAERTGGSVSTLTIQRTQQEDSAVYLCASSPGIANYGYTFGSGTRLTVV.

In its sample, this clone was seen once. The rearrangement joins TRBV4-3 to TRBJ2-1, with D perhaps matching TRBD2 (6 bases). This CDR3 region has 14 residues. Germline-derived CDR1 and CDR2 are LGHNA and YSLEER. Trimming removed 0 bases from V and 8 bases from J, with 11 bases in between. Written as DNA, the CDR3 is TGCGCCAGCAGCCAAGATGGGGGGTGGGATGAGCAGTTCTTC. Protein: CASSQDGGWDEQFF.

This chain connects TRBV5-1 to TRBJ2-2, with no clear D. The CDR3 has 14 residues. V was shortened by 4 bases and J by 4 bases, with 11 bases between the two germline ends. The germline V gene has CDR1 SGHRS and CDR2 YFSETQ. CDR3 in DNA: TGCGCCAGCAGCCTGGATACGGTCACCGGGGAGCTGTTTTTT. Translating gives CASSLDTVTGELFF.

This clone appeared once. V usage is TRBV7-2 and J usage is TRBJ1-3, with 8 nucleotides matching TRBD1. CDR3 length equals 14 residues. The trim removed 5 bases at V and 8 bases at J, leaving 8 bases unmatched. Germline V gene lookup returns CDR1 SGHTA and CDR2 FQGNSA. CDR3 nucleotides: TGTGCCAGCAGCCCCACAGGGGGTAGGGACACCATATATTTT. Encoded protein: CASSPTGGRDTIYF.

The V and J genes are TRBV21-1 and TRBJ1-1; the D segment call TRBD1 is taken from the table without a DNA check. TRBV21-1 is an annotated pseudogene. CDR3 length equals 18 residues. CDR3 sequence reads: CASSEPGTAALGNTEAFF. The CDR3 DNA follows: TGTGCCAGCAGCGAACCCGGGACAGCGGCCCTCGGGAACACTGAAGCTTTCTTT.

V is TRBV7-9 and J is TRBJ2-2; 9 bases agree with TRBD1. Trimming took 5 bases from V and 3 from J; bases not matched to a gene: 7. The CDR3 is made up of 16 amino acids. The germline gives CDR1 SEHNR, CDR2 FQNEAQ (reference sequence). The CDR3 coding sequence is TGTGCCAGCAGCAACACAGGGGGCAAGTACACCGGGGAGCTGTTTTTT. Its translation: CASSNTGGKYTGELFF. The whole variable domain, filled in from reference TRBV7-9 and TRBJ2-2, reads DTGVSQNPRHKITKRGQNVTFRCDPISEHNRLYWYRQTLGQGPEFLTYFQNEAQLEKSRLLSDRFSAERPKGSFSTLEIQRTEQGDSAMYLCASSNTGGKYTGELFFGEGSRLTVL.

This sequence joins TRBV13 and TRBJ1-1; 10 nucleotides match TRBD1. In germline, CDR1 is PRHDT, CDR2 FYEKMQ (reference sequence). The CDR3 totals 15 residues. The trim removed 4 bases at V and 1 base at J, leaving 3 bases unmatched. CDR3 coding DNA: TGTGCCAGCAGCTCCCGGGACAGGGGGAACACTGAAGCTTTCTTT. Protein sequence: CASSSRDRGNTEAFF.

The V gene is TRBV5-1, the J gene TRBJ2-5; 9 nucleotides align to TRBD2. The CDR3 is 15 amino acids. The V segment lost 0 bases and the J segment 5 bases; nucleotides outside the gene matches: 5. Germline loops: CDR1 SGHRS, CDR2 YFSETQ. The DNA for the CDR3 is TGCGCCAGCAGCTTGGCCAGACTAGCGGAGGAGACCCAGTACTTC. Protein: CASSLARLAEETQYF. Variable domain in full (rest from reference TRBV5-1 and TRBJ2-5): KAGVTQTPRYLIKTRGQQVTLSCSPISGHRSVSWYQQTPGQGLQFLFEYFSETQRNKGNFPGRFSGRQFSNSRSEMNVSTLELGDSALYLCASSLARLAEETQYFGPGTRLLVL.

The rearrangement joins TRBV19 to TRBJ1-2, with 9 bases that match TRBD1. The J segment lost 4 bases and the V segment lost 5 bases, leaving 5 bases of the junction unmatched. Germline assignment: CDR1 LNHDA and CDR2 SQIVND (reference sequence). The CDR3 has 14 amino acids. This chain's CDR3 is CASSPRDRVYGYTF. The DNA for the CDR3 is TGTGCCAGTAGTCCCCGGGACAGGGTCTATGGCTACACCTTC.

The rearrangement joins TRBV9 to TRBJ2-2, with D unresolved. This CDR3 comprises 15 residues. Trimming removed 0 bases at V and 4 bases at J, with 10 bases between. Germline V lookup: CDR1 SGDLS, CDR2 YYNGEE. The CDR3 reads CASSVELGSTGELFF. Written as DNA, the CDR3 is TGTGCCAGCAGCGTAGAATTGGGCAGCACCGGGGAGCTGTTTTTT.

V gene TRBV9 combines with J gene TRBJ1-2; maybe TRBD1 (5 bases). Trimming pared 5 bases from V and 8 bases from J, leaving 19 bases between. CDR3 size: 14 residues. In germline, CDR1 is SGDLS, CDR2 YYNGEE. DNA for the CDR3: TGTGCCAGCAGTGATCGAAGCGGGGCGGGAGGCTACACCTTC. Its protein is CASSDRSGAGGYTF. Full variable domain (remainder filled in from reference TRBV9 and TRBJ1-2): DSGVTQTPKHLITATGQRVTLRCSPRSGDLSVYWYQQSLDQGLQFLIQYYNGEERAKGNILERFSAQQFPDLHSELNLSSLELGDSALYFCASSDRSGAGGYTFGSGTRLTVV.

This sequence joins TRBV27 and TRBJ1-1; no clear D gene. V lost 5 bases, J lost 1 base, and 8 bases lay in between. The CDR3 extends over 13 amino acids. Looked up from germline, CDR1 is MNHEY and CDR2 is SMNVEV (reference sequence). DNA for the CDR3: TGTGCCAGCAGTCTAGGTACGAACACTGAAGCTTTCTTT. Its translation is CASSLGTNTEAFF.